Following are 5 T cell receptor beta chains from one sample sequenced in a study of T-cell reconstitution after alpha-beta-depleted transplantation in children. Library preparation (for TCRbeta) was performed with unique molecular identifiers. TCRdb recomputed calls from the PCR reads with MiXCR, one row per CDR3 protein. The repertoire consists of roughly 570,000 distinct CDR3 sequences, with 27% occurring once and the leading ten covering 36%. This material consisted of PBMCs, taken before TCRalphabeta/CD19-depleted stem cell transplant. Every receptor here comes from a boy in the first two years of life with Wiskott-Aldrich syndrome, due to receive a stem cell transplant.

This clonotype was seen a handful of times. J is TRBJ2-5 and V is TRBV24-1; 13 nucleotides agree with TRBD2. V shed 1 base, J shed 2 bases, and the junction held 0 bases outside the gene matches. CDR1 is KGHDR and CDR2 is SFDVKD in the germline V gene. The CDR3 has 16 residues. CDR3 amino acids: CATSDLLAGGQETQYF. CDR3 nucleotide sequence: TGTGCCACCAGTGATTTACTAGCGGGAGGGCAAGAGACCCAGTACTTC.

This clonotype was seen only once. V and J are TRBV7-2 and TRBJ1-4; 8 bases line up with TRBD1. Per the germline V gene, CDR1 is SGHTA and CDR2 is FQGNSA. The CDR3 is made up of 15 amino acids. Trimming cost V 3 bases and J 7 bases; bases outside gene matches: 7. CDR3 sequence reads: CASSFRTGRTEKLFF. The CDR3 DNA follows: TGTGCCAGCAGCTTCCGGACAGGGCGGACTGAAAAACTGTTTTTT.

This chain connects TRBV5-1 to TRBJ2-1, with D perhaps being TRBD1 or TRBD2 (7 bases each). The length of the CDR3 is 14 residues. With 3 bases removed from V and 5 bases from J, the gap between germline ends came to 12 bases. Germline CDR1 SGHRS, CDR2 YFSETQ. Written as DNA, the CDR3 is TGCGCCAGCAGCTCAGGGGGGGCTAACAATGAGCAGTTCTTC. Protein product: CASSSGGANNEQFF.

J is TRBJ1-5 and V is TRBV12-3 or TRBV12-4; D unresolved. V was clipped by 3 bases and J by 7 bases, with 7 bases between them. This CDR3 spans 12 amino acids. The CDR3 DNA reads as TGTGCCAGCAGTTTTGACCGACAGCCCCAGCATTTT. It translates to CASSFDRQPQHF.

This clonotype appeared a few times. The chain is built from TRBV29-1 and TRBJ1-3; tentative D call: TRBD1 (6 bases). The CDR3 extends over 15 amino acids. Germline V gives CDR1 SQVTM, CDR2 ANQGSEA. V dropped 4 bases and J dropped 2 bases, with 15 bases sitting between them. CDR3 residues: CSVAPTGSTGNTIYF. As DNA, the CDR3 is TGCAGCGTTGCACCCACAGGGTCTACTGGAAACACCATATATTTT. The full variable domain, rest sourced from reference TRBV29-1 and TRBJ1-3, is SAVISQKPSRDICQRGTSLTIQCQVDSQVTMMFWYRQQPGQSLTLIATANQGSEATYESGFVIDKFPISRPNLTFSTLTVSNMSPEDSSIYLCSVAPTGSTGNTIYFGEGSWLTVV.